Given below is one TCR beta chain in context. Its antigen remains unknown. The sample is drawn from a study of T cell repertoires in cytomegalovirus infection. Background on the study: Epitope selection comprised recently identified HLA-C-restricted CMV epitopes and well-studied HLA-B-restricted CMV epitopes. Through public TCR beta signatures, both CMV infection and matching HLA type were indicated. Overall study results and limits: Carriers of CMV plus the relevant HLA were identified by cumulative public TCR beta family frequency. Across the ex vivo response, the dominant clonotypes were HLA-C-restricted CMV-specific TCR beta clonotypes.

The CDR3 runs to 16 residues. J lost 3 bases, V lost 5 bases, and 6 bases had no gene match. CDR1 and CDR2 from the germline V gene are MNHEY and SMNVEV (reference sequence). One entry per CDR3 protein results from TCRdb running MiXCR on the reads. The sample shows around 710,000 distinct CDR3 sequences, about 27% of them seen only once. This clonotype was sampled from a human donor in good health (CMV status not recorded). Some clones in this sample may be carry-over from other donors' samples. The rearrangement joins TRBV27 to TRBJ2-3, with 12 bases aligning to TRBD2. The sample in question was cultured CD8+ T cells from PBMCs, obtained from culture after CMV antigen stimulation. The CDR3 DNA follows: TGTGCCAGCAGTAAAACGACTAGCGGGGGAACAGATACGCAGTATTTT. This gives the protein CASSKTTSGGTDTQYF.